These T cell receptor beta chains were read from a single sample in a study of cytomegalovirus exposure and HLA in healthy donors. The data were produced by immunoSEQ multiplex PCR, yet TCRdb's version contains in-frame clones alone and is incomplete. The sample lists more than 75,000 clones, under 80% occurring once. Sample: PBMCs. The receptors shown here come from a man in his forties in good health and CMV-seropositive. The CDR3 runs from the conserved cysteine through the conserved F or W. A D gene is named only where the DNA matches it firmly. Where a row states a size, it is once, few, many or the class of an expanded clone; other rows omit it.

>TRBJ2-5|NA|TRBD1|TRBV5-1
CASSPSSGQGKDF
TGCGCCAGCAGCCCGAGCTCCGGACAGGGAAAAGACTTC
>TRBJ2-7|NA|NA|TRBV6-1
CASSEYGSISYEQYF
TGTGCCAGCAGTGAATACGGGTCTATCTCCTACGAGCAGTACTTC
>TRBJ2-7|once|TRBD1|TRBV28
CASSLVGTGVHEQYF
TGTGCCAGCAGCCTTGTTGGGACAGGGGTCCACGAGCAGTACTTC
>TRBJ1-4|NA|NA|TRBV29-1
CSVEGSGVGEKLFF
TGCAGCGTTGAAGGCTCAGGGGTGGGTGAAAAACTGTTTTTT
>TRBJ2-3|NA|NA|TRBV14
CASSQGRSSGVLTDTQYF
TGTGCCAGCAGCCAAGGAAGGAGCAGCGGTGTACTTACAGATACGCAGTATTTT
>TRBJ1-5|NA|TRBD1|TRBV28
CATRQGINQPQHF
TGTGCCACCCGACAGGGAATCAATCAGCCCCAGCATTTT
>TRBJ1-1|few|TRBD1|TRBV15
CATSRGTGGVDTEAFF
TGTGCCACCAGCAGAGGGACAGGGGGCGTTGACACTGAAGCTTTCTTT
>TRBJ1-2|NA|TRBD1|TRBV19
CASRGDRVGGYTF
TGTGCCAGTAGGGGGGACAGGGTCGGTGGCTACACCTTC
>TRBJ1-1|NA|NA|TRBV6-5
CASSEVTANTEAFF
TGTGCCAGCAGTGAAGTTACAGCGAACACTGAAGCTTTCTTT
>TRBJ2-3|few|TRBD2|TRBV4-3
CASSQETTSGTYTDTQYF
TGCGCCAGCAGCCAAGAGACGACTAGCGGGACGTACACAGATACGCAGTATTTT
>TRBJ2-7|NA|NA|TRBV5-1
CASSSGGPDPFYEQYF
TGCGCCAGCAGCTCCGGGGGGCCGGACCCATTCTACGAGCAGTACTTC
>TRBJ2-5|NA|NA|TRBV20-1
CSARDRETQYF
TGCAGTGCTAGAGATCGGGAGACCCAGTACTTC
>TRBJ2-7|few|NA|TRBV29-1
CSVEPLKGPSYEQYF
TGCAGCGTTGAACCTCTTAAGGGGCCCTCCTACGAGCAGTACTTC
>TRBJ2-1|few|TRBD2|TRBV4-1
CASSSTPGLANEQFF
TGCGCCAGCAGCTCTACCCCGGGACTAGCAAATGAGCAGTTCTTC
>TRBJ2-3|NA|TRBD2|TRBV9
CASSRSSGGAGTDTQYF
TGTGCCAGCAGCCGTTCCAGCGGGGGGGCTGGCACAGATACGCAGTATTTT
>TRBJ2-5|NA|TRBD1|TRBV6-5
CASRGQGGETQYF
TGTGCCAGCAGGGGACAGGGGGGAGAGACCCAGTACTTC
>TRBJ2-3|NA|NA|TRBV25-1
CASSGTGSTDTQYF
TGTGCCAGCAGTGGAACAGGGAGCACAGATACGCAGTATTTT
>TRBJ2-5|NA|TRBD2|TRBV2
CASSEAQGLAGDKTQYF
TGTGCCAGCAGTGAAGCGCAGGGACTAGCGGGGGACAAGACCCAGTACTTC
>TRBJ1-1|NA|TRBD1|TRBV30
CAWSEGTGVNTEAFF
TGTGCCTGGAGTGAGGGGACAGGGGTGAACACTGAAGCTTTCTTT
>TRBJ2-3|NA|NA|TRBV6-5
CASSYQAASTDTQYF
TGTGCCAGCAGTTATCAAGCTGCTAGCACAGATACGCAGTATTTT
>TRBJ2-2|NA|NA|TRBV13
CASSLNREWDTGELFF
TGTGCCAGCAGCCTGAACAGGGAGTGGGACACCGGGGAGCTGTTTTTT
>TRBJ2-5|NA|NA|TRBV11-2
CASSPMTGSQETQYF
TGTGCCAGCAGCCCTATGACAGGCTCCCAAGAGACCCAGTACTTC
>TRBJ1-2|NA|TRBD1|TRBV14
CASSQVRGLHYGYTF
TGTGCCAGCAGCCAAGTAAGGGGGCTACACTATGGCTACACCTTC
>TRBJ1-1|few|NA|TRBV6-5
CASSYSKGGNTEAFF
TGTGCCAGCAGTTACTCGAAGGGGGGGAATACTGAAGCTTTCTTT
>TRBJ2-5|few|NA|TRBV6-1
CASSEDARETQYF
TGTGCCAGCAGTGAAGACGCCCGGGAGACCCAGTACTTC
>TRBJ2-1|NA|NA|TRBV5-1
CASSLGQRSYNEQFF
TGCGCCAGCAGCCTGGGCCAGCGGTCCTACAATGAGCAGTTCTTC
>TRBJ2-3|NA|TRBD2|TRBV15
CATSSRTSGGGTDTQYF
TGTGCCACCAGCTCCCGGACTAGCGGGGGGGGCACAGATACGCAGTATTTT
>TRBJ2-3|few|NA|TRBV14
CASSPLGDTQYF
TGTGCCAGCAGCCCCTTGGGCGATACGCAGTATTTT
>TRBJ1-1|NA|TRBD1|TRBV18
CASSQWTGRRNTEAFF
TGTGCCAGCTCCCAATGGACAGGGAGGAGGAACACTGAAGCTTTCTTT
>TRBJ2-7|NA|NA|TRBV2
CASKLGAASYEQYF
TGTGCCAGCAAATTGGGAGCGGCGTCCTACGAGCAGTACTTC
>TRBJ2-2|once|TRBD1|TRBV5-1
CASSLEGGGGELFF
TGCGCCAGCAGCTTGGAAGGGGGCGGCGGGGAGCTGTTTTTT
>TRBJ1-2|NA|TRBD1|TRBV5-1
CASSSGQADGYTF
TGCGCCAGCAGCTCCGGACAGGCTGATGGCTACACCTTC
>TRBJ1-2|NA|TRBD1|TRBV7-8
CASSLNQGARYGYTF
TGTGCCAGCAGCTTAAACCAGGGGGCGCGCTATGGCTACACCTTC
>TRBJ1-6|NA|TRBD1|TRBV6-1
CASIWTGSGSPLHF
TGTGCCAGCATCTGGACAGGGAGCGGTTCACCCCTCCACTTT
>TRBJ2-1|NA|TRBD2|TRBV19
CASSPSGAQGNEQFF
TGTGCCAGTTCCCCTAGCGGGGCCCAGGGAAATGAGCAGTTCTTC
>TRBJ1-1|NA|NA|TRBV4-1
CASSPLGGGNTEAFF
TGCGCCAGCAGCCCCTTAGGCGGGGGGAACACTGAAGCTTTCTTT
>TRBJ1-1|NA|NA|TRBV30
CAWRRVGASPEAFF
TGTGCCTGGAGACGAGTAGGGGCCAGTCCCGAAGCTTTCTTT
>TRBJ1-5|NA|NA|TRBV4-3
CASSQDLTGGTNQPQHF
TGCGCCAGCAGCCAAGATCTTACGGGGGGTACAAATCAGCCCCAGCATTTT
>TRBJ1-6|NA|NA|TRBV4-3
CASSQERYTEALALHF
TGCGCCAGCAGCCAAGAGAGGTACACGGAGGCTCTGGCCCTCCACTTT
>TRBJ1-2|few|NA|TRBV9
CASSVTVRDTTPYGYTF
TGTGCCAGCAGCGTAACCGTTCGGGACACAACTCCTTATGGCTACACCTTC
>TRBJ1-1|NA|NA|TRBV7-2
CASSLDRSFF
TGTGCCAGCAGCTTAGATAGGAGTTTCTTT
>TRBJ2-7|NA|NA|TRBV2
CASSEDSPYEQYF
TGTGCCAGCAGTGAAGACAGTCCCTACGAGCAGTACTTC
>TRBJ1-1|NA|NA|TRBV5-1
CASSLARGRGEAFF
TGCGCCAGCAGCTTGGCGCGGGGGCGAGGGGAAGCTTTCTTT
>TRBJ1-1|few|NA|TRBV14
CASSLGRSTEAFF
TGTGCCAGCAGCCTTGGGAGGAGCACTGAAGCTTTCTTT
>TRBJ2-3|NA|NA|TRBV5-1
CASRLAGSTDTQYF
TGCGCCAGCAGACTAGCTGGAAGCACAGATACGCAGTATTTT
>TRBJ2-3|NA|TRBD1|TRBV7-3
CASSLDRAHGRTQYF
TGTGCCAGCAGCCTCGACAGGGCCCACGGTCGTACGCAGTATTTT
>TRBJ1-6|NA|TRBD1|TRBV5-6
CASSLSDRANSPLHF
TGTGCCAGCAGTCTTTCGGACAGGGCGAATTCACCCCTCCACTTT
>TRBJ1-5|NA|TRBD1|TRBV27
CASSLRQGRSNQPQHF
TGTGCCAGCAGTCTACGACAGGGAAGAAGCAATCAGCCCCAGCATTTT
>TRBJ2-7|few|TRBD2|TRBV7-6
CASSETTSGIYEQYF
TGTGCCAGCAGCGAAACGACTAGCGGGATCTACGAGCAGTACTTC
>TRBJ1-2|NA|NA|TRBV9
CASSVGQTYGYTF
TGTGCCAGCAGCGTCGGCCAGACATATGGCTACACCTTC
>TRBJ2-7|few|TRBD1|TRBV2
CASRKTGTELYEQYF
TGTGCCAGCAGAAAGACCGGGACAGAATTGTACGAGCAGTACTTC
>TRBJ2-7|NA|NA|TRBV9
CASSPRRGSSYEQYF
TGTGCCAGCAGCCCCCGTCGGGGGAGCTCCTACGAGCAGTACTTC
>TRBJ2-3|NA|NA|TRBV2
CASSAGKGSSTDTQYF
TGTGCCAGCAGCGCGGGCAAAGGATCTAGCACAGATACGCAGTATTTT
>TRBJ2-5|NA|NA|TRBV30
CAWTAGQETQYF
TGTGCCTGGACGGCGGGTCAAGAGACCCAGTACTTC
>TRBJ1-2|NA|NA|TRBV5-8
CASSLGQYYGYTF
TGTGCCAGCAGCTTGGGCCAGTACTATGGCTACACCTTC